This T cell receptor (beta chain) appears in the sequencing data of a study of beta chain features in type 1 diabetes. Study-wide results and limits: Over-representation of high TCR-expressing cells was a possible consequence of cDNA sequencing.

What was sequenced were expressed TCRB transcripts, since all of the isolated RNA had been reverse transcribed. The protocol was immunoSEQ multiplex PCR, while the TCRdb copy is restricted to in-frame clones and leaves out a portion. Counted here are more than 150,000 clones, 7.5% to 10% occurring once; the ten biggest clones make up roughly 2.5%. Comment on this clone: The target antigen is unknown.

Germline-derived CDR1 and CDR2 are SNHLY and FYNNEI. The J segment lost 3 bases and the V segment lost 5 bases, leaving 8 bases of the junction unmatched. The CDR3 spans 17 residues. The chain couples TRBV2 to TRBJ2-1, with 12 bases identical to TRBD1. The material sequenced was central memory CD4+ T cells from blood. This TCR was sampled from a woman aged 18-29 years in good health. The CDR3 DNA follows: TGTGCCAGCAGTTACTCGGGGACAGGGGGCGTCTACAATGAGCAGTTCTTC. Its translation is CASSYSGTGGVYNEQFF.